A single sample is the source of the 15 T cell receptor beta chains below, sequenced in a study of blood T cell repertoires in COVID-19 (dated by TCRdb to 2020 to 2022). The library relied on the immunoSEQ multiplex PCR assay. TCRdb retrieved this table from immuneACCESS and kept in-frame rearrangements only. Not all clones are present; in checked studies, unresolved V genes account for under half, and no reason is known for the remainder. The sample has about 270,000 clones on record, 85% to 90% of them singletons. The ten largest clones capture about 4% of the sample. What was sequenced was PBMCs or T cells enriched from blood (not recorded which). The receptors derive from a woman under 40 with acute COVID-19.

This CDR3 is CASRQGRETQYF. As DNA, the CDR3 is TGCGCCAGCCGTCAGGGCCGGGAGACCCAGTACTTC. The chain joins TRBV5-1 to TRBJ2-5, with D possibly TRBD1 on 5 matching bases. Between the trimmed V and J ends, which lost 7 bases and 5 bases, there was a span of 12 bases. Germline CDR1 reads SGHRS; CDR2 reads YFSETQ. The CDR3 sequence is 12 residues long. The full variable domain, its missing parts supplied by reference TRBV5-1 and TRBJ2-5, is KAGVTQTPRYLIKTRGQQVTLSCSPISGHRSVSWYQQTPGQGLQFLFEYFSETQRNKGNFPGRFSGRQFSNSRSEMNVSTLELGDSALYLCASRQGRETQYFGPGTRLLVL.

The V gene is TRBV10-2, the J gene TRBJ2-3, with D possibly matching TRBD2 (5 bases). From germline, CDR1 is WSHSY and CDR2 SAAADI. CDR3 length equals 16 residues. The V end lost 3 bases, the J end lost 2 bases, and 15 bases lay between the germline ends. Here the CDR3 reads CASSDLEGLDTDTQYF. CDR3 DNA sequence: TGCGCCAGCAGTGATTTAGAGGGCCTCGACACAGATACGCAGTATTTT.

V usage is TRBV6-5 and J usage is TRBJ1-1, with D hard to call. Trimming shortened V by 7 bases and J by 5 bases, and 17 bases separated the two germline ends. The CDR3 runs 14 residues. CDR1 is MNHEY, CDR2 SVGAGI, per germline. CDR3 in amino acids: CASIPVQSLTEAFF. The DNA of the CDR3 is TGTGCCAGCATCCCCGTCCAGTCTTTGACTGAAGCTTTCTTT.

DNA for the CDR3: TGTGCCAGCTGGGGAGGTGGAAACATTCAGTACTTC. This encodes CASWGGGNIQYF. The rearrangement joins TRBV28 to TRBJ2-4; a weak D match, TRBD2 (6 bases). Between the trimmed V and J ends, which lost 8 bases and 6 bases, there was a span of 11 bases. The CDR3 runs to 12 residues. Germline assignment: CDR1 MDHEN and CDR2 SYDVKM.

The chain is built from TRBV11-2 and TRBJ2-1, with 7 bases fitting TRBD1. This CDR3 has 15 amino acids. V dropped 5 bases and J dropped 5; count of bases not matched to a gene: 9. Germline CDR1 reads SGHAT; CDR2 reads FQNNGV. CDR3 sequence reads: CASSRELQGDNEQFF. The CDR3 DNA reads TGTGCCAGCAGCCGGGAACTCCAGGGGGACAATGAGCAGTTCTTC. The entire variable domain, with the rest obtained from reference TRBV11-2 and TRBJ2-1, is as follows: EAGVAQSPRYKIIEKRQSVAFWCNPISGHATLYWYQQILGQGPKLLIQFQNNGVVDDSQLPKDRFSAERLKGVDSTLKIQPAKLEDSAVYLCASSRELQGDNEQFFGPGTRLTVL.

This chain links TRBV4-3 with TRBJ2-1; 7 nucleotides line up with TRBD2. The CDR3 contains 14 residues. The J segment lost 8 bases and the V segment lost 2 bases, leaving 6 bases of the junction unmatched. Germline CDR1 and CDR2: LGHNA and YSLEER. This chain's CDR3 is CASSQNAGDHEQFF. DNA of the CDR3: TGCGCCAGCAGCCAAAATGCGGGGGATCATGAGCAGTTCTTC.

V usage is TRBV6-2 or TRBV6-3 and J usage is TRBJ1-5, with D unclear. The CDR3 has 15 amino acids. The V end was cut by 2 bases, the J end by 2 bases, with 10 bases between. Germline values: CDR1 MNHEY, CDR2 SVGEGT. CDR3 amino acids: CASSYDWQGNQPQHF. The CDR3 region has the DNA TGTGCCAGCAGTTACGATTGGCAGGGCAATCAGCCCCAGCATTTT.

The chain uses TRBV6-5 and TRBJ1-5; 8 nucleotides match TRBD1. Germline V gene sequence: CDR1 MNHEY, CDR2 SVGAGI. The CDR3 consists of 15 residues. With V trimmed by 6 bases and J by 3 bases, 7 bases remained unmatched. DNA of the CDR3: TGTGCCAGCAGGGACAGGGTCGGAAACAATCAGCCCCAGCATTTT. It codes for CASRDRVGNNQPQHF.

V gene TRBV30 combines with J gene TRBJ1-5; 8 bases agree with TRBD1. The CDR3 is 14 amino acids. The J segment lost 2 bases and the V segment lost 6 bases, leaving 6 bases of the junction unmatched. In germline, CDR1 is GTSNPN, CDR2 SVGIG (reference sequence). The CDR3 loop reads CACGQGGRNQPQHF. The CDR3 nucleotides read TGTGCCTGCGGACAGGGAGGCCGCAATCAGCCCCAGCATTTT.

This clone was counted at least ten times. The chain employs TRBV4-1 and TRBJ2-2; TRBD1 might be the D (6 bases). Trimming stripped 3 bases from V and 7 bases from J, with 15 bases between. There are 15 residues in the CDR3. Germline CDR1 reads MGHRA; CDR2 reads YSYEKL. The CDR3 DNA is TGCGCCAGCAGCCACCAAGGACAGCGGAACGGGGAGCTGTTTTTT. It encodes CASSHQGQRNGELFF.

CDR3 loop: CASSTSGGFTDTQYF. In DNA, the CDR3 is TGTGCCAGCAGTACTAGCGGGGGCTTCACAGATACGCAGTATTTT. The genes are TRBV6-4 and TRBJ2-3, with 11 positions matching TRBD2. V trimming: 5 bases; J trimming: 2 bases; junction bases outside the gene matches: 3. This CDR3 comprises 15 residues. Per germline, CDR1 MRHNA and CDR2 SNTAGT.

CDR3 DNA sequence: TGTGCCAGCAGCAGACAGGGGGCGGCCGAGCAGTACTTC. This encodes CASSRQGAAEQYF. The rearrangement joins TRBV27 to TRBJ2-7; 10 bases align to TRBD1. Trimming took 6 bases from V and 6 from J; bases not matched to a gene: 5. The CDR3 is 13 amino acids. Germline CDR1 is MNHEY and CDR2 is SMNVEV (reference sequence).

CDR3 protein: CASSRTGIYEQYF. The CDR3 region has the DNA TGTGCCAGCAGTCGAACAGGGATATACGAGCAGTACTTC. The V gene is TRBV6-5, the J gene TRBJ2-7; TRBD1 might be the D (6 bases). Germline CDR1 is MNHEY and CDR2 is SVGAGI. V lost 5 bases to trimming and J lost 4 bases, with 12 bases between them. There are 13 residues in the CDR3.

The genes are TRBV2 and TRBJ1-2; TRBD1 is a possible D gene (5 bases). The germline gives CDR1 SNHLY, CDR2 FYNNEI. The CDR3 loop spans 14 amino acids. Trimming took off 4 bases at V and 5 bases at J, with 14 bases between the two ends. CDR3 residues: CASSGTGATYGYTF. The CDR3 DNA follows: TGTGCCAGCAGTGGAACAGGCGCGACGTATGGCTACACCTTC. The whole variable domain, remainder taken from reference TRBV2 and TRBJ1-2, is EPEVTQTPSHQVTQMGQEVILRCVPISNHLYFYWYRQILGQKVEFLVSFYNNEISEKSEIFDDQFSVERPDGSNFTLKIRSTKLEDSAMYFCASSGTGATYGYTFGSGTRLTVV.

This clone was observed a handful of times. The chain employs TRBV5-1 and TRBJ1-6, with D uncertain. The CDR3 loop spans 16 amino acids. Germline V gene data show CDR1 as SGHRS and CDR2 as YFSETQ. Trimming took 2 bases from V and 0 from J, leaving 9 bases between them. The CDR3 DNA reads TGCGCCAGCAGCTTTGGAGCTAGCTCCTATAATTCACCCCTCCACTTT. Its translation is CASSFGASSYNSPLHF.